Presented here are 13 T cell receptor beta chains from one specimen sequenced in a study of T cells after yellow fever vaccination. TCRdb itself ran the 5' RACE reads through MiXCR, one entry per CDR3 protein. In the table there are 550,000 to 750,000 distinct CDR3 sequences, approximately 12% of which are singletons. Source: PBMCs, taken on the day of the yellow fever booster vaccination. The receptors come from a man aged 25 to 45 who received the YFV17D yellow fever vaccine.

This clonotype was counted a few times. This chain joins TRBV20-1 and TRBJ2-1; unclear D gene. V was pared by 1 base and J by 10 bases, with 11 bases between. The CDR3 consists of 12 residues. From germline, CDR1 is DFQATT and CDR2 SNEGSKA (reference sequence). The CDR3 is CSARVLEEEQFF. The CDR3 coding sequence is TGCAGTGCTAGAGTTCTGGAAGAGGAGCAGTTCTTC.

This sequence joins TRBV28 and TRBJ2-1; 11 bases are a match to TRBD2. Germline V lookup: CDR1 MDHEN, CDR2 SYDVKM. This CDR3 comprises 15 residues. With V trimmed by 5 bases and J by 7 bases, 7 bases remained unmatched. The CDR3 nucleotides are TGTGCCAGCAGTATAGCGGGAGGGCCGGTGAATGAGCAGTTCTTC. Residues: CASSIAGGPVNEQFF.

In its sample, this clonotype was seen a few times. The chain employs TRBV7-3 and TRBJ2-3, with D possibly being TRBD1 or TRBD2 (5 bases each). V dropped 3 bases and J dropped 4 bases, with 14 bases sitting between them. Germline lookup yields CDR1 SGHTA and CDR2 FQGTGA. This CDR3 contains 15 residues. Here the CDR3 DNA reads TGTGCCAGCAGCTTTTCAGGGAGTAGTGCAGATACGCAGTATTTT. Protein product: CASSFSGSSADTQYF.

This chain connects TRBV5-1 to TRBJ1-1, with D tentatively TRBD1 (6 bases). Germline CDR1 is SGHRS and CDR2 is YFSETQ. The CDR3 is made up of 14 amino acids. The ends were cut back, 3 bases at V and 6 bases at J, with 15 bases in the middle. CDR3 bases: TGCGCCAGCAGCTGGGGGGCCAGTGAGGCTGAAGCTTTCTTT. As protein: CASSWGASEAEAFF.

The CDR3: CASTAGSGRNEQYF. As DNA, the CDR3 is TGTGCCTCAACCGCCGGCAGTGGTAGGAACGAGCAGTACTTC. The rearrangement uses TRBV27 and TRBJ2-7, with D uncertain. Trimming cost V 11 bases and J 5 bases, with 22 bases left between them. This CDR3 is 14 amino acids long. Germline values: CDR1 MNHEY, CDR2 SMNVEV (reference sequence).

This clonotype turned up a few times. This sequence joins TRBV5-4 and TRBJ2-3; D uncertain. Germline V gene data show CDR1 as SGHNT and CDR2 as YYREEE (reference sequence). With 1 base removed from V and 1 base from J, the gap between germline ends came to 13 bases. This CDR3 is 16 amino acids long. The CDR3 loop is CASSLSRMTRTDTQYF. The CDR3 DNA reads as TGTGCCAGCAGCTTGAGTAGAATGACACGCACAGATACGCAGTATTTT.

This clonotype was seen repeatedly, ten times or more. This chain joins TRBV7-9 and TRBJ2-5, with no clear D. The V and J ends lost 0 bases and 3 bases respectively, with 8 bases between them. This CDR3 spans 14 amino acids. CDR1 is SEHNR, CDR2 FQNEAQ, per germline (reference sequence). CDR3 DNA: TGTGCCAGCAGCTTAGCCCGAGAAGAAGAGACCCAGTACTTC. Protein product: CASSLAREEETQYF.

The table lists this clonotype with a few counts. V usage is TRBV20-1 and J usage is TRBJ2-1, with 8 bases that match TRBD1. V lost 1 base and J lost 10; bases outside the gene matches: 3. This CDR3 contains 12 residues. Per germline, CDR1 DFQATT and CDR2 SNEGSKA (reference sequence). In DNA, the CDR3 is TGCAGTGCTAGAGCGGGGGACAGGGAGCAGTTCTTC. Amino acids: CSARAGDREQFF.

The rearrangement links TRBV28 to TRBJ1-5; D ambiguous. The CDR3 has 14 amino acids. Trimming left V 3 bases short and J 3 bases short, with 9 bases between. The germline V gene encodes CDR1 MDHEN and CDR2 SYDVKM. DNA for the CDR3: TGTGCCAGCAGTTTGACTATTTCCAATCAGCCCCAGCATTTT. It translates to CASSLTISNQPQHF.

The J gene is TRBJ2-1, the V gene TRBV12-3 or TRBV12-4, with 14 bases that match TRBD2. V trimming: 8 bases; J trimming: 2 bases; junction bases outside the gene matches: 2. This CDR3 spans 15 amino acids. The CDR3 DNA reads TGTGCCAGCGGGACTAGCGGGAGACCCTACAATGAGCAGTTCTTC. This gives the protein CASGTSGRPYNEQFF.

This clonotype showed up just a few times. V gene TRBV20-1 combines with J gene TRBJ2-3; 16 bases are shared with TRBD2. Looked up from germline, CDR1 is DFQATT and CDR2 is SNEGSKA (reference sequence). V shed 6 bases, J shed 3 bases, and the junction held 6 bases outside the gene matches. There are 16 residues in the CDR3. Written as DNA, the CDR3 is TGCAGTGCGGCGGGACTAGCGGGAGGGAGGACAGATACGCAGTATTTT. It specifies CSAAGLAGGRTDTQYF.

This clonotype was counted only a few times. The chain couples TRBV5-1 to TRBJ2-1; no definite D call. V was shortened by 1 base and J by 10 bases, with 18 bases between the two germline ends. The length of the CDR3 is 15 residues. CDR1 and CDR2 from the germline V gene are SGHRS and YFSETQ. Written as DNA, the CDR3 is TGCGCCAGCAGCTTGTGGGCTTCTGGTGTAAAGGAGCAGTTCTTC. This encodes CASSLWASGVKEQFF.

This clonotype was counted between two and nine times. The chain carries TRBV6-5 and TRBJ2-5, with D maybe TRBD2 (6 bases). V dropped 0 bases and J dropped 1 base, with 15 bases sitting between them. The CDR3 totals 17 residues. CDR1 is MNHEY and CDR2 is SVGAGI in the germline V gene. DNA of the CDR3: TGTGCCAGCAGTTACTCGGCTGGCGTAGCGGTCCAAGAGACCCAGTACTTC. It is translated as CASSYSAGVAVQETQYF.